The 5 T cell receptor beta chains presented below share a single source sample, sequenced in a study of T cell repertoires in cytomegalovirus infection. TCRdb processed the reads anew with MiXCR; each CDR3 protein has one entry. The profile shows over 300,000 distinct CDR3 sequences, approximately 9.5% of them singletons. Material for sequencing was PBMCs. These receptors all stem from a human donor in good health (CMV status not recorded). Some clones in this sample may be carry-over from other donors' samples.

J is TRBJ1-2 and V is TRBV30; TRBD1 is a possible D gene (5 bases). This CDR3 spans 17 amino acids. V lost 1 base to trimming and J lost 0 bases, with 18 bases between them. Germline V gene data show CDR1 as GTSNPN and CDR2 as SVGIG (reference sequence). CDR3 coding DNA: TGTGCCTGGAGTGCCCCGGTTCGCCGGGGCGCTAACTATGGCTACACCTTC. This gives the protein CAWSAPVRRGANYGYTF.

This clonotype was recorded a few times. V gene TRBV6-2 or TRBV6-3 combines with J gene TRBJ2-1, with D uncertain. V was trimmed by 0 bases and J by 11 bases, leaving 14 bases between them. The CDR3 covers 14 residues. Germline V CDR1 and CDR2: MNHEY, SVGEGT. Here the CDR3 reads CASSYSERGAKQFF. The CDR3 nucleotides read TGTGCCAGCAGTTACTCGGAGCGTGGTGCTAAGCAGTTCTTC.

This clonotype was seen a few times. This chain connects TRBV14 to TRBJ2-5, with D maybe TRBD2 (6 bases). V lost 1 base, J lost 2 bases, and 11 bases lay in between. In germline, CDR1 is SGHDN, CDR2 FVKESK. The CDR3 spans 15 residues. CDR3 sequence reads: CASSQGLVHQETQYF. DNA for the CDR3: TGTGCCAGCAGCCAAGGACTAGTTCATCAAGAGACCCAGTACTTC.

The chain joins TRBV20-1 to TRBJ2-3; 11 bases line up with TRBD2. CDR3 size: 18 residues. Germline V gene sequence: CDR1 DFQATT, CDR2 SNEGSKA (reference sequence). V lost 6 bases and J lost 4; bases outside the gene matches: 18. The CDR3 protein is CSASRLAGGIGQADTQYF. Written as DNA, the CDR3 is TGCAGTGCAAGCAGGCTAGCGGGAGGCATCGGGCAGGCAGATACGCAGTATTTT.

This clonotype was counted many times. The chain employs TRBV7-9 and TRBJ2-5; 7 bases are shared with TRBD1. Germline-derived CDR1 and CDR2 are SEHNR and FQNEAQ (reference sequence). This CDR3 has 17 amino acids. V lost 3 bases, J lost 1 base, and 11 bases stayed unmatched. The DNA for the CDR3 is TGTGCCAGCAGCTTCAACAGGGGAGAGGGGTTCCAAGAGACCCAGTACTTC. Translation gives CASSFNRGEGFQETQYF.